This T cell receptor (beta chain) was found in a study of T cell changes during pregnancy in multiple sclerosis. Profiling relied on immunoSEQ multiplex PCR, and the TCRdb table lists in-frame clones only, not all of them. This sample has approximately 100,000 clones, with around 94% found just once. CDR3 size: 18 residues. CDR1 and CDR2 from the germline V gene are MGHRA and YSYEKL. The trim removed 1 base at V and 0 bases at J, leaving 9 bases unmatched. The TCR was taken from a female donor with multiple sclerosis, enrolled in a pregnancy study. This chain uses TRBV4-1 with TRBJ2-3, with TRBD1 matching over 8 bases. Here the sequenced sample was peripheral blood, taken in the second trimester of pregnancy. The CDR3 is CASSQGDRYFSSTDTQYF. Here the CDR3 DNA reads TGCGCCAGCAGCCAAGGGGACAGGTACTTTTCTAGCACAGATACGCAGTATTTT.